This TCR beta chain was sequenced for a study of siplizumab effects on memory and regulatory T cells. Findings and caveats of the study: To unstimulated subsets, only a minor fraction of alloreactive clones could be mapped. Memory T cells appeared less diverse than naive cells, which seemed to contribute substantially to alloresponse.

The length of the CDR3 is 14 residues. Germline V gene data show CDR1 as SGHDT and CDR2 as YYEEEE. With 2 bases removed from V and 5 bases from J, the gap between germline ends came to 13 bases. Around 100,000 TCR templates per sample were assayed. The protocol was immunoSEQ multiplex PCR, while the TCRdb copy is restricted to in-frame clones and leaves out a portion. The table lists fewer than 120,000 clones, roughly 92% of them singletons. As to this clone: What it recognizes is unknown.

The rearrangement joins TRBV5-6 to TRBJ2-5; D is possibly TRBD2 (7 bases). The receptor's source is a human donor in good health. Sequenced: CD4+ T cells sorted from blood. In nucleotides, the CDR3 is TGTGCCAGCAGCTTCGGGGGGCGCGGGGAGACCCAGTACTTC. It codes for CASSFGGRGETQYF.